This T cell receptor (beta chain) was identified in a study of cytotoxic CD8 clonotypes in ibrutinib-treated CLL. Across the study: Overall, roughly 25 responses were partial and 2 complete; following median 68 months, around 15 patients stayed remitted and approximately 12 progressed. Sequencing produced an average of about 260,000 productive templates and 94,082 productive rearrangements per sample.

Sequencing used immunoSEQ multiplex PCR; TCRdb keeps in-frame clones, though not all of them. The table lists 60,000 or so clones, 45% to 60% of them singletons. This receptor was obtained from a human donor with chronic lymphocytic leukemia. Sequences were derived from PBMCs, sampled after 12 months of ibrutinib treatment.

The CDR3 coding sequence is TGTGCCAGCAGCCCAGCTAGCGGGGGGGAGACCCAGTACTTC. Translated: CASSPASGGETQYF. V usage is TRBV5-6 and J usage is TRBJ2-5, with TRBD2 identical over 11 bases. Germline assignment: CDR1 SGHDT and CDR2 YYEEEE. CDR3 length: 14 amino acids. The ends lost 4 bases at V and 5 bases at J; junction bases unmatched: 4. The full variable domain, completed using reference TRBV5-6 and TRBJ2-5, is DAGVTQSPTHLIKTRGQQVTLRCSPKSGHDTVSWYQQALGQGPQFIFQYYEEEERQRGNFPDRFSGHQFPNYSSELNVNALLLGDSALYLCASSPASGGETQYFGPGTRLLVL.